This TCR beta chain was found in a study of T cells in Graves' hyperthyroidism and ophthalmopathy. General study results and limits: A model of 13 V-J pairs discriminated ophthalmopathy from stable hyperthyroidism.

Comment on this clonotype: Its antigen is still unknown.

The CDR3 sequence is 15 residues long. CDR1 is SEHNR and CDR2 is FQNEAQ in the germline V gene (reference sequence). V was trimmed by 4 bases and J by 9 bases, leaving 19 bases between them. In making diagnoses, clinical symptoms, serum thyroxine and TRAb, thyroid ultrasound and orbital computed tomography were all used. Blood sampling occurred at first hyperthyroidism diagnosis, ahead of any ophthalmopathy symptoms. This sample holds PBMCs from approximately 10 ml fresh peripheral blood. It was RNA transcripts that yielded the amplified TCR beta CDR3 regions. TCR CDR3 underwent first-round RT-PCR with the HTBI primer set. TCRdb called the multiplex PCR reads again in MiXCR, with one record for every CDR3 protein. The sample carries a few hundred thousand distinct CDR3 sequences, about 15% recorded once.

This TCR came from a woman aged 25 to 45 with Graves' hyperthyroidism that later progressed to Graves' ophthalmopathy. The rearrangement joins TRBV7-9 to TRBJ2-1; D possibly matches TRBD1 or TRBD2 (8 bases each). Material: blood. CDR3 protein: CASSSGLEGTGEQFF. In nucleotides, the CDR3 is TGTGCCAGCAGCTCGGGACTAGAGGGGACAGGTGAGCAGTTCTTC.